This entry lists 21 T cell receptor beta chains sequenced from one sample in a study of blood T cell repertoires in COVID-19. Using immunoSEQ multiplex PCR, the repertoire was profiled, and TCRdb retains in-frame clones only, with some absent. The sample has about 37,000 clones, around 93% seen once. The specimen sequenced was peripheral blood. The receptors derive from a woman aged 25 to 45 in a cohort sampled during active COVID-19.

The chain is built from TRBV7-3 and TRBJ2-2; TRBD1 matches at 7 bases. Germline CDR1 and CDR2: SGHTA and FQGTGA. The CDR3 sequence is 16 residues long. With V trimmed by 0 bases and J by 5 bases, 6 bases remained unmatched. CDR3 in amino acids: CASSLTGTARTGELFF. The CDR3, as DNA: TGTGCCAGCAGCTTAACCGGGACAGCGCGGACCGGGGAGCTGTTTTTT.

The gene calls are TRBV5-1 and TRBJ2-1; D is uncertain. The CDR3 has 13 residues. V lost 5 bases and J 0 bases, leaving 6 bases between the germline ends. The germline CDR1 and CDR2 sequences are SGHRS and YFSETQ. As DNA, the CDR3 is TGCGCCAGCAGAACGAGCTCCTACAATGAGCAGTTCTTC. It specifies CASRTSSYNEQFF.

This clone was picked up one time. The V call is TRBV2, the J call TRBJ2-5; D is unclear. V was pared by 1 base and J by 5 bases, with 14 bases between. The CDR3 is 15 residues long. The V gene's germline CDR1 is SNHLY and CDR2 FYNNEI. The chain's CDR3 is CASSEGPPLRETQYF. As DNA, the CDR3 is TGTGCCAGCAGTGAAGGTCCCCCATTGCGGGAGACCCAGTACTTC.

The rearrangement links TRBV19 to TRBJ1-1, with D perhaps matching TRBD1 (5 bases). The germline V gene has CDR1 LNHDA and CDR2 SQIVND (reference sequence). V was trimmed by 4 bases and J by 0 bases, leaving 9 bases between them. This CDR3 has 14 residues. The CDR3 reads CASSRDSVNTEAFF. The CDR3 bases are TGTGCCAGTAGTAGAGACAGCGTGAACACTGAAGCTTTCTTT. Looking up the rest from reference TRBV19 and TRBJ1-1 gives the full variable domain: DGGITQSPKYLFRKEGQNVTLSCEQNLNHDAMYWYRQDPGQGLRLIYYSQIVNDFQKGDIAEGYSVSREKKESFPLTVTSAQKNPTAFYLCASSRDSVNTEAFFGQGTRLTVV.

This CDR3 reads CASSYKPNTEAFF. The DNA for the CDR3 is TGTGCCAGCAGTTATAAGCCGAACACTGAAGCTTTCTTT. The chain carries TRBV12-3 or TRBV12-4 and TRBJ1-1; D ambiguous. There are 13 residues in the CDR3. V was clipped by 4 bases and J by 1 base, with 7 bases between them.

This clone has just one count. This chain connects TRBV6-5 to TRBJ1-4; 9 bases align to TRBD1. The junction had 8 bases not matched to a gene; V was cut back by 5 bases and J by 13 bases. The CDR3 is 13 residues long. Germline V gives CDR1 MNHEY, CDR2 SVGAGI. The CDR3 reads CASSQQQGARLFF. In DNA, the CDR3 is TGTGCCAGCAGTCAACAACAGGGGGCTAGACTGTTTTTT.

This chain connects TRBV24-1 to TRBJ2-5; 7 bases are a match to TRBD1. Germline loops: CDR1 KGHDR, CDR2 SFDVKD. The CDR3 contains 15 residues. V lost 4 bases and J lost 4; bases outside the gene matches: 8. The CDR3 protein is CATSETQGLRETQYF. CDR3 nucleotide sequence: TGTGCCACCAGTGAGACACAGGGGTTACGAGAGACCCAGTACTTC.

DNA of the CDR3: TGTGCCAGCAGCGTAGGGCGGGGCCCGAACACCGGGGAGCTGTTTTTT. This encodes CASSVGRGPNTGELFF. The chain carries TRBV9 and TRBJ2-2, with D possibly TRBD2 on 6 matching bases. V shed 0 bases and J shed 0 bases, with 9 bases lying between them. This CDR3 has 16 residues. Looked up from germline, CDR1 is SGDLS and CDR2 is YYNGEE.

This rearrangement joins TRBV4-1 to TRBJ1-2; D unresolved. Trimming pared 0 bases from V and 3 bases from J, leaving 14 bases between. This CDR3 spans 16 amino acids. Germline lookup yields CDR1 MGHRA and CDR2 YSYEKL. The CDR3 DNA reads TGCGCCAGCAGCCAAGATTTTTTGGGTCAGGACTATGGCTACACCTTC. It yields the protein CASSQDFLGQDYGYTF.

The chain recombines TRBV2 with TRBJ1-6; 8 bases map to TRBD1. Germline V gene sequence: CDR1 SNHLY, CDR2 FYNNEI. V lost 6 bases and J lost 0; bases outside the gene matches: 16. There are 20 residues in the CDR3. The CDR3 here is CASSTATRQGSSSYNSPLHF. Here the CDR3 DNA reads TGTGCCAGCAGCACAGCGACCAGACAGGGGTCAAGCTCCTATAATTCACCCCTCCACTTT.

This clone is a singleton in its sample. The V call is TRBV4-2, the J call TRBJ2-3; TRBD2 matches 8 bases. The J segment lost 0 bases and the V segment lost 0 bases, leaving 2 bases of the junction unmatched. This CDR3 region has 16 residues. Germline V gene sequence: CDR1 LGHNA, CDR2 YNFKEQ. CDR3 region: CASSQDSSGSTDTQYF. The CDR3, as DNA: TGTGCCAGCAGCCAAGATTCTAGCGGGAGCACAGATACGCAGTATTTT.

The V and J genes are TRBV18 and TRBJ2-7, with 8 nucleotides matching TRBD2. The V gene end was trimmed by 4 bases and the J gene end by 3 bases; junction bases not matched to a gene: 5. The CDR3 has 14 residues. Germline V gene lookup returns CDR1 KGHSH and CDR2 LQKENI. In nucleotides, the CDR3 is TGTGCCAGCTCACGGCCCGGGACTAGCTACGAGCAGTACTTC. Amino acid sequence: CASSRPGTSYEQYF.

The V call is TRBV3-1 (or the pseudogene TRBV3-2), the J call TRBJ2-1; 10 nucleotides align to TRBD2. The CDR3 loop spans 16 amino acids. V gave up 4 bases and J gave up 8 bases; unmatched junction bases: 11. Germline CDR1 reads LGHDT; CDR2 reads YNNKEL (reference sequence). Written as DNA, the CDR3 is TGTGCCAGCAGCCGAACATCTAGCGGGAGTGAGTATGAGCAGTTCTTC. Encoded protein: CASSRTSSGSEYEQFF.

The rearrangement links TRBV5-4 to TRBJ2-1; D remains ambiguous. V was clipped by 0 bases and J by 0 bases, with 7 bases between them. Looked up from germline, CDR1 is SGHNT and CDR2 is YYREEE (reference sequence). This CDR3 has 15 amino acids. CDR3 amino acids: CASSLDQISYNEQFF. The CDR3 DNA follows: TGTGCCAGCAGCTTGGACCAGATCTCCTACAATGAGCAGTTCTTC.

The chain recombines TRBV5-1 with TRBJ2-7; D is perhaps TRBD1 (6 bases). The V gene's germline CDR1 is SGHRS and CDR2 YFSETQ. The CDR3 has 14 residues. V was clipped by 3 bases and J by 3 bases, with 13 bases between them. CDR3 in DNA: TGCGCCAGCAGCTCGGGACAAGAAGTCTACGAGCAGTACTTC. Protein sequence: CASSSGQEVYEQYF.

The table lists this clone with a count of one. This chain uses TRBV19 with TRBJ2-7; D is unclear. This CDR3 contains 13 residues. V shed 0 bases and J shed 1 base, with 4 bases lying between them. CDR1 is LNHDA, CDR2 SQIVND, per germline (reference sequence). CDR3 in DNA: TGTGCCAGTAGTATAGACCGGTCCTACGAGCAGTACTTC. Amino acid sequence: CASSIDRSYEQYF.

The chain recombines TRBV11-3 with TRBJ2-5; 8 bases line up with TRBD2. Germline CDR1 and CDR2: SGHNT and YENEEA. The CDR3 totals 15 residues. Trimming took 2 bases from V and 1 from J; bases not matched to a gene: 3. CDR3 region: CASSLRTSGQETQYF. CDR3 DNA: TGTGCCAGCAGCTTACGAACTAGCGGCCAAGAGACCCAGTACTTC.

The chain couples TRBV7-6 to TRBJ2-5; 8 bases align to TRBD2. Germline CDR1 is SGHVS and CDR2 is FNYEAQ. This CDR3 is built from 17 residues. V dropped 3 bases and J dropped 0; count of bases not matched to a gene: 9. The CDR3 bases are TGTGCCAGCAGCTTGGTCCGACTAGCGCGGGACCAAGAGACCCAGTACTTC. Translated: CASSLVRLARDQETQYF.

The V gene is TRBV5-4, the J gene TRBJ2-1, with TRBD2 identical over 11 bases. J lost 2 bases, V lost 2 bases, and 3 bases had no gene match. CDR1 and CDR2 (germline): SGHNT, YYREEE (reference sequence). The CDR3 loop spans 16 amino acids. CDR3 bases: TGTGCCAGCAGCTTAGGGACTAGCGGCACCTACAATGAGCAGTTCTTC. The encoded protein is CASSLGTSGTYNEQFF.

V and J are TRBV28 and TRBJ2-2; D possibly corresponds to TRBD2 (5 bases). Trimming left V 6 bases short and J 4 bases short, with 12 bases between. Germline loops: CDR1 MDHEN, CDR2 SYDVKM. The CDR3 has 14 residues. CDR3 loop: CASRDGVITGELFF. The DNA for the CDR3 is TGTGCCAGCAGGGACGGGGTTATCACCGGGGAGCTGTTTTTT.

The chain links TRBV11-2 to TRBJ1-1, with a possible D match to TRBD1 (6 bases). The V gene's germline CDR1 is SGHAT and CDR2 FQNNGV. CDR3 length: 13 amino acids. V was cut by 1 base and J by 5 bases, with 8 bases left in between. In DNA form, the CDR3 reads TGTGCCAGCAGCTTAGCAGGGGTGACTGAAGCTTTCTTT. This sequence encodes CASSLAGVTEAFF.